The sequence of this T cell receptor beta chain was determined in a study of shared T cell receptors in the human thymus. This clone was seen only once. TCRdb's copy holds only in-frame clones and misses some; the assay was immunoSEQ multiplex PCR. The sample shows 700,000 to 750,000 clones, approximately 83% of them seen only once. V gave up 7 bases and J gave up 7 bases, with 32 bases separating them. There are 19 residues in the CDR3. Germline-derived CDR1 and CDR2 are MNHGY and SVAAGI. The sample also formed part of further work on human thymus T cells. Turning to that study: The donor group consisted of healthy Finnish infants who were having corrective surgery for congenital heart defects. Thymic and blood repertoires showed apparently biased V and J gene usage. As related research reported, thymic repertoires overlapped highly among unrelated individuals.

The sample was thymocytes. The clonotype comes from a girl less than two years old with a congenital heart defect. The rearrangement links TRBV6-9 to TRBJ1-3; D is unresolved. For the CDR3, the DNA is TGTGCCAGCACCCCGAGTTTAGGCAGGATTATACCTGGAGGGAACACCATATATTTT. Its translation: CASTPSLGRIIPGGNTIYF.